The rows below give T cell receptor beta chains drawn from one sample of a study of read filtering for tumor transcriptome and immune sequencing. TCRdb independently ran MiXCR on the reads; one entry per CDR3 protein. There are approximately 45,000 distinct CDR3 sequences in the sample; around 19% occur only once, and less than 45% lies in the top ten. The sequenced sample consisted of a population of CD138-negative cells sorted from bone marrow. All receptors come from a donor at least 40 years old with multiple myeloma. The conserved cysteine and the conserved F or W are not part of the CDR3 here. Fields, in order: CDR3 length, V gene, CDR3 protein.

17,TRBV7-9,ASSLAWIAGAQRSNEQF
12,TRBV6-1,ASRRELTSGEPY
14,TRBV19,ASSAISGTGTGELF
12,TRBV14,ASSLLGLTGELF
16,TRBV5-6,ASSLTSGRARMFETQY
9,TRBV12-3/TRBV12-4,ASSSSYEQY
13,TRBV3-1,ASSQSGSGGETQY
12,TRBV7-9,ASSQILGPDTQY
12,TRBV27,ASSPGGQGTEAF
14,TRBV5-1,ASSQPGQPSTDTQY
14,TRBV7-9,ASSLLGTGKTYEQY
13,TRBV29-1,SVDPSGRTTDTQY
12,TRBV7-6,ASSPEAASYGYT
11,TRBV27,ASSPLAKNIQY
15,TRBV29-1,SGPGQGAQVDTGELF
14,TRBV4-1,ASSQEGLAGGYEQY
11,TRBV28,ASTLDGSYEQY
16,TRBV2,ASSRETGTGGLSAEQY
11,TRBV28,ASEGLGEYEQY
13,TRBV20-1,SAREDTGADTEAF
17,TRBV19,ASSIRPLRGLAGYNEQF
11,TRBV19,ASSIPLANEQF
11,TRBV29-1,SVDKVLGAKQF
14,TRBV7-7,ASSPLAGFNTGELF
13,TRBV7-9,ASSSLADSHNEQF
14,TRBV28,ASSFRPGQGANEQF
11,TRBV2,ASSAAGLDEQF
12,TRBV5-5,ASSFSGGGETQY
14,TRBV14,ASSQRQVGPQETQY
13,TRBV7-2,ASSLWFGAVDTQY
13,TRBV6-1,ATAAVGARPYEQY
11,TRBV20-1,SANGGFSYEQY
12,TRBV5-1,ASSLNRPSDEQY
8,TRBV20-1,SARPGDQY
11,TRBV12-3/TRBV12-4,ASSRDHRYEQY
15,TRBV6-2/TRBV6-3,ASSYGQPGLAWETQY
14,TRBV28,ASCPPTSGRTYEQF
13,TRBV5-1,ASSLETGRYYGYT
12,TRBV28,ASSSPDSYLIQY
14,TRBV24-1,APFKTGTGATGELF
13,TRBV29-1,SVDPFGRSYNEQF
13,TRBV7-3,ASSLMVGTYNEQF
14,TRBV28,ASSGPLGRMNTEAF
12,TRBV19,ASSTSYGLDTQY
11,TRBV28,ATEGQGPYEQY
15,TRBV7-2,ASSFRGSREGGYEQY
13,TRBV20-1,SARVPGTVTREQY
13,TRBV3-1,ASAQGALSSYEQY
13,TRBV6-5,ASSYVGQLNTEAF
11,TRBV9,ASSAPGPGELF
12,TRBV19,ASRSGVTYNEQF
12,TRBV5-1,TSSLAGVTGELF
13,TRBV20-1,SAKRAAGGKNIQY
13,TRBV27,ASSPHMGGRDEQF
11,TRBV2,ASGTSGKETQY
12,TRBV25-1,ASSDVSVSSPLH
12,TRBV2,ASSGLRSYNEQF
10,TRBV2,ASSLADNEQF
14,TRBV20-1,SARESSGQGGHEQF
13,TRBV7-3,ASSLTATTGNEQF